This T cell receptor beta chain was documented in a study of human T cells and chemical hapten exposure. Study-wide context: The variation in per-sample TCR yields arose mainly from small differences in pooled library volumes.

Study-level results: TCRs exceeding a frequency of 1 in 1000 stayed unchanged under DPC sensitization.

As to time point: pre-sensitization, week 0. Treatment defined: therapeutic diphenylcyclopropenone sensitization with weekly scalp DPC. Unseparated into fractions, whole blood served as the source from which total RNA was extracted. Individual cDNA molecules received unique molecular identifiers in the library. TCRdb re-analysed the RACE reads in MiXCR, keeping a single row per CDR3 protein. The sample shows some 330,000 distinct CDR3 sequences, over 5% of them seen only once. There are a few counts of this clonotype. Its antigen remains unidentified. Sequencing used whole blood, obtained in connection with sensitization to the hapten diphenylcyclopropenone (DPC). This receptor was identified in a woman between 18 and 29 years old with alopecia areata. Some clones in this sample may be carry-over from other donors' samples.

This CDR3 reads CATSDRTSFAQYF. For the CDR3, the DNA is TGTGCCACCAGTGACCGGACTAGTTTTGCGCAGTATTTT. V gene TRBV24-1 combines with J gene TRBJ2-3; 7 bases line up with TRBD2. J lost 10 bases, V lost 4 bases, and 7 bases had no gene match. This CDR3 has 13 amino acids. Germline V gene sequence: CDR1 KGHDR, CDR2 SFDVKD.